This T cell receptor (beta chain) stems from a study of vaccination and CD4 T cells after COVID-19. About the research overall: Six men and four women formed the convalescents, two being Hispanic.

This clonotype was observed a handful of times. Its antigen is as yet unknown. Findings of the study overall: A nonsignificant rise from about 20 to 38 was seen in the median number of SARS-CoV-2-reactive clonotypes.

Sequenced with the Oncomine TCR Beta short-read assay was DNA taken from cultured CD4+ T cells. Genomic DNA was isolated from cultured CD4+ T cells. From the PCR reads, TCRdb called clonotypes with MiXCR, one entry per CDR3 protein. The sample shows about 17,000 distinct CDR3 sequences, approximately 50% of them seen only once. The length of the CDR3 is 17 residues. Germline CDR1 is KGHDR and CDR2 is SFDVKD. V lost 2 bases and J lost 4; bases outside the gene matches: 8. As for treatment: roughly 10-day PBMC culture with coronavirus spike peptide pools or control peptides (ViraFEST assay). Culture of 1.9 million or so PBMCs per well took place with 7.5 to 10 IU/ml IL-2 and 8 to 10 ug/ml peptide pools.

The TCR comes from a human donor who received a COVID-19 vaccine. The chain is built from TRBV24-1 and TRBJ2-3; 10 positions match TRBD1. The sample consisted of CD4+ T cells from blood, cultured in vitro, taken before SARS-CoV-2 vaccination. CDR3 sequence reads: CATSDSSTGTGADTQYF. CDR3 DNA: TGTGCCACCAGTGATTCTAGCACCGGGACAGGGGCAGATACGCAGTATTTT.